The 20 T cell receptor beta chains presented below share a single source sample, sequenced in a study of T-cell reconstitution after alpha-beta-depleted transplantation in children. Preparation of the TCRbeta library was carried out with unique molecular identifiers. TCRdb fed the PCR reads into MiXCR, producing one record per CDR3 protein. Of some 490,000 distinct CDR3 sequences listed, under 15% are singletons. Sequencing used PBMCs from the stem cell graft donor, obtained from the stem cell graft. The receptors shown here come from a human donor who donated a stem cell graft to a child with combined immunodeficiency.

This clonotype was found many times. The chain links TRBV12-3 or TRBV12-4 to TRBJ1-2; D ambiguous. This CDR3 comprises 13 residues. Between the trimmed V and J ends, which lost 5 bases and 0 bases, there was a span of 7 bases. CDR3 loop: CASSPTPNYGYTF. CDR3 coding DNA: TGTGCCAGCAGTCCCACCCCTAACTATGGCTACACCTTC.

This sequence joins TRBV24-1 and TRBJ2-3; 7 bases are a match to TRBD2. J lost 2 bases, V lost 0 bases, and 7 bases had no gene match. The CDR3 loop spans 17 amino acids. Germline CDR1 KGHDR, CDR2 SFDVKD. The CDR3 DNA follows: TGTGCCACCAGTGATTTGGACGGGGAGGGCAACACAGATACGCAGTATTTT. Its translation: CATSDLDGEGNTDTQYF.

V and J are TRBV30 and TRBJ2-7, with TRBD2 identical over 11 bases. The CDR3 loop spans 14 amino acids. J was trimmed by 5 bases and V by 4 bases; bases with no gene match: 7. Germline assignment: CDR1 GTSNPN and CDR2 SVGIG (reference sequence). The DNA for the CDR3 is TGTGCCTGGAAGGTACTAGCGGGAGTAAACGAGCAGTACTTC. It specifies CAWKVLAGVNEQYF.

The sample holds many counts of this clonotype. V is TRBV25-1 and J is TRBJ2-1; D is possibly TRBD1 (6 bases). Trimming cost V 8 bases and J 0 bases, with 26 bases left between them. CDR3 length: 19 residues. Germline CDR1 reads MGHDK; CDR2 reads SYGVNS. As DNA, the CDR3 is TGTGCCAGCTCTCATAGGGCAGGGGATGATTATGCCTCCTACAATGAGCAGTTCTTC. It yields the protein CASSHRAGDDYASYNEQFF.

Ten or more counts support this clonotype. This sequence joins TRBV5-1 and TRBJ1-6; 10 bases align to TRBD1. This CDR3 has 16 amino acids. CDR1 and CDR2 (germline): SGHRS, YFSETQ. V was clipped by 4 bases and J by 6 bases; unmatched bases: 7. CDR3 DNA sequence: TGCGCCAGCAGCGATACCGGGACAGGGGCTAATTCACCCCTCCACTTT. Its protein product is CASSDTGTGANSPLHF.

This clonotype was recorded at least ten times. The chain is built from TRBV5-1 and TRBJ2-1, with TRBD2 as a possible D gene (5 bases). The germline V and J ends were trimmed by 4 bases and 10 bases, with 18 bases remaining between them. This CDR3 is 14 amino acids long. Looked up from germline, CDR1 is SGHRS and CDR2 is YFSETQ. The CDR3 DNA reads TGCGCCAGCAGCCCCTACGGACGGGGAAACGAGCAGTTCTTC. It translates to CASSPYGRGNEQFF.

This clonotype was detected many times. CDR3 region: CASSLDGPDTQYF. Here the CDR3 DNA reads TGCGCCAGCAGCTTGGATGGACCAGATACGCAGTATTTT. The chain recombines TRBV5-1 with TRBJ2-3; D is ambiguous. The germline CDR1 and CDR2 sequences are SGHRS and YFSETQ. The CDR3 totals 13 residues. V shed 0 bases and J shed 4 bases, with 6 bases lying between them. The full variable domain, rest sourced from reference TRBV5-1 and TRBJ2-3, is KAGVTQTPRYLIKTRGQQVTLSCSPISGHRSVSWYQQTPGQGLQFLFEYFSETQRNKGNFPGRFSGRQFSNSRSEMNVSTLELGDSALYLCASSLDGPDTQYFGPGTRLTVL.

This clonotype has more than one count but fewer than ten. The chain uses TRBV20-1 and TRBJ2-5; D ambiguous. Germline V lookup: CDR1 DFQATT, CDR2 SNEGSKA (reference sequence). V lost 1 base to trimming and J lost 3 bases, with 6 bases between them. CDR3 length: 12 amino acids. The CDR3 DNA is TGCAGTGCTAGAGTCCCCGAAGAGACCCAGTACTTC. Its translation is CSARVPEETQYF.

The V and J genes are TRBV5-1 and TRBJ2-1; the D is unclear. The germline CDR1 and CDR2 sequences are SGHRS and YFSETQ. The CDR3 has 13 residues. V was clipped by 4 bases and J by 15 bases, with 20 bases between them. CDR3 sequence: CASSPDGWALPFF. The CDR3 nucleotides read TGCGCCAGCAGCCCAGATGGGTGGGCGCTGCCGTTCTTC.

This clonotype showed up just a few times. The chain carries TRBV29-1 and TRBJ2-1; D gene uncertain. The CDR3 consists of 12 residues. Trimming took off 7 bases at V and 6 bases at J, with 13 bases between the two ends. CDR1 SQVTM and CDR2 ANQGSEA come from the germline V gene. For the CDR3, the DNA is TGCAGCGGACGGTCCTCTAGCAATGAGCAGTTCTTC. This encodes CSGRSSSNEQFF.

The chain employs TRBV5-6 and TRBJ1-1; D possibly corresponds to TRBD1 (5 bases). Germline values: CDR1 SGHDT, CDR2 YYEEEE. The V end was cut by 0 bases, the J end by 0 bases, with 12 bases between. This CDR3 is 16 amino acids long. CDR3 DNA: TGTGCCAGCAGCTTGGGAGGGGCAGGGATGAACACTGAAGCTTTCTTT. It specifies CASSLGGAGMNTEAFF.

This clonotype was detected many times. The rearrangement links TRBV15 to TRBJ2-1; 13 bases match TRBD2. The CDR3 totals 17 residues. CDR1 and CDR2 from the germline V gene are LNHNV and YYDKDF (reference sequence). The V segment lost 4 bases and the J segment 5 bases; nucleotides outside the gene matches: 8. The CDR3 is CATSKDVGLAGDNEQFF. The CDR3 DNA reads TGTGCCACCAGCAAAGATGTCGGACTAGCGGGAGACAATGAGCAGTTCTTC.

CDR3 in amino acids: CASSLIQTQETQYF. The CDR3 DNA sequence: TGTGCCAGCAGCTTGATACAGACGCAAGAGACCCAGTACTTC. The chain employs TRBV5-6 and TRBJ2-5; D remains unclear. Germline-derived CDR1 and CDR2 are SGHDT and YYEEEE. With 1 base removed from V and 2 bases from J, the gap between germline ends came to 9 bases. This CDR3 is built from 14 residues.

The chain employs TRBV29-1 and TRBJ2-5, with D unresolved. The CDR3 length is 14 residues. CDR1 SQVTM and CDR2 ANQGSEA come from the germline V gene. With 4 bases removed from V and 5 bases from J, the gap between germline ends came to 17 bases. CDR3: CSVVGQILRETQYF. As DNA, the CDR3 is TGCAGCGTTGTGGGTCAGATACTCAGGGAGACCCAGTACTTC.

This clonotype was counted a few times. The genes are TRBV30 and TRBJ2-3, with D tentatively TRBD1 or TRBD2 (5 bases each). This CDR3 is built from 16 residues. Germline-derived CDR1 and CDR2 are GTSNPN and SVGIG (reference sequence). The V and J ends lost 1 base and 2 bases respectively, with 16 bases between them. CDR3 protein: CAWSGPGPRFTDTQYF. The CDR3 DNA follows: TGTGCCTGGAGTGGCCCGGGACCGAGGTTCACAGATACGCAGTATTTT.

This chain links TRBV2 with TRBJ1-6; D gene unclear. V lost 1 base and J 8 bases, leaving 6 bases between the germline ends. The CDR3 runs 13 residues. The V gene's germline CDR1 is SNHLY and CDR2 FYNNEI. The CDR3: CASSEESDSPLHF. The CDR3 nucleotides are TGTGCCAGCAGTGAAGAATCGGATTCACCCCTCCACTTT.

This chain connects TRBV12-3 or TRBV12-4 to TRBJ2-7, with D perhaps matching TRBD2 (7 bases). This CDR3 is built from 17 residues. V lost 3 bases, J lost 0 bases, and 18 bases lay in between. The CDR3 bases are TGTGCCAGCAGTTTGAGTGGCGGGGGCTTTAGCTCCTACGAGCAGTACTTC. As protein: CASSLSGGGFSSYEQYF.

V gene TRBV29-1 combines with J gene TRBJ1-3, with D tentatively TRBD1 (6 bases). Germline V gives CDR1 SQVTM, CDR2 ANQGSEA. This CDR3 contains 12 residues. V was shortened by 6 bases and J by 2 bases, with 8 bases between the two germline ends. CDR3 loop: CSVTGTGNTIYF. The DNA of the CDR3 is TGCAGCGTCACAGGGACTGGAAACACCATATATTTT.

The V call is TRBV29-1, the J call TRBJ1-2; perhaps TRBD1 as D (6 bases). CDR1 and CDR2 (germline): SQVTM, ANQGSEA. Trimming cost V 5 bases and J 7 bases, with 17 bases left between them. The CDR3 length is 13 residues. The CDR3 here is CSVRTNRDGGYTF. Written as DNA, the CDR3 is TGCAGCGTTCGGACCAACAGGGACGGTGGCTACACCTTC. The variable domain in full, completed from reference TRBV29-1 and TRBJ1-2, reads SAVISQKPSRDICQRGTSLTIQCQVDSQVTMMFWYRQQPGQSLTLIATANQGSEATYESGFVIDKFPISRPNLTFSTLTVSNMSPEDSSIYLCSVRTNRDGGYTFGSGTRLTVV.

In this sample, this clonotype turned up many times. V is TRBV7-3 and J is TRBJ2-3; 13 bases line up with TRBD2. Germline CDR1 is SGHTA and CDR2 is FQGTGA. V lost 5 bases and J lost 4; bases outside the gene matches: 3. CDR3 length equals 15 residues. The CDR3 loop is CASSKLAGGPDTQYF. As DNA, the CDR3 is TGTGCCAGCAGCAAACTAGCGGGGGGGCCAGATACGCAGTATTTT.